This T cell receptor beta chain was captured in a study of blood T cell repertoires in COVID-19. Study background: There were acute and convalescent COVID-19 samples, and they came from the United States, Italy and Spain.

The Seattle patients, enrolled during active infection, were followed longitudinally. This clone has just a few counts. Authors' methods: By means of reference gene primer amplification, nucleated cell counts were estimated. The assay was immunoSEQ multiplex PCR, and TCRdb's table has in-frame clones only and misses some. D and trimming come from the DNA, and the V and J calls and clone size come from that table. The sample lists tens of thousands of clones; less than 95% were seen once. After removal of 0 bases from V and 7 bases from J, the junction contained 4 bases not matched to a gene. Germline CDR1 and CDR2: KGHSH and LQKENI. CDR3 length: 15 amino acids.

This sequence was found in a man aged 50-59 years with COVID-19, enrolled during active disease. The chain joins TRBV18 to TRBJ2-1; 9 nucleotides align to TRBD2. Sequences were obtained from peripheral blood. CDR3 nucleotides: TGTGCCAGCTCACCACCGGGACTAGCCCGGAATGAGCAGTTCTTC. Translating gives CASSPPGLARNEQFF.